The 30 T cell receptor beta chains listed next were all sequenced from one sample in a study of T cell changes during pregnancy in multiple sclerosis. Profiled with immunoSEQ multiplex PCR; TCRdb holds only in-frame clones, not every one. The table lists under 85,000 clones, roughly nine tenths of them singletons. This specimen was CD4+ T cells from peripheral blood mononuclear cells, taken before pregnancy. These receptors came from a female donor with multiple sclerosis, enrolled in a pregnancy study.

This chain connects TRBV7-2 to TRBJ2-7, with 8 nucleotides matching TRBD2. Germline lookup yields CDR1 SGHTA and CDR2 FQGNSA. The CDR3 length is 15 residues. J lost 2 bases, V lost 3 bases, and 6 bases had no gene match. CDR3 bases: TGTGCCAGCAGCTTCTCAGCGGGAGTGGCCTACGAGCAGTACTTC. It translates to CASSFSAGVAYEQYF. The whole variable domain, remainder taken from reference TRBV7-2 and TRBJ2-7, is GAGVSQSPSNKVTEKGKDVELRCDPISGHTALYWYRQSLGQGLEFLIYFQGNSAPDKSGLPSDRFSAERTGGSVSTLTIQRTQQEDSAVYLCASSFSAGVAYEQYFGPGTRLTVT.

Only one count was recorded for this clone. This CDR3 reads CASSPMEISSGNTIYF. DNA for the CDR3: TGTGCCAGCAGCCCGATGGAGATTTCTTCTGGAAACACCATATATTTT. V is TRBV7-8 and J is TRBJ1-3; D not resolved. V dropped 5 bases and J dropped 1 base, with 15 bases sitting between them. This CDR3 has 16 amino acids. The germline V gene has CDR1 SGHVS and CDR2 FQNEAQ.

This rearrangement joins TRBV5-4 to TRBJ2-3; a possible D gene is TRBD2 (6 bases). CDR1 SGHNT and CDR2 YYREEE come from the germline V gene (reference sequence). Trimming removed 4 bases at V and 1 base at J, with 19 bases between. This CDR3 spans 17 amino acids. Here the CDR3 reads CASSLGLHRLRTDTQYF. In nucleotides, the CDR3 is TGTGCCAGCAGCCTGGGACTCCACCGACTCCGCACAGATACGCAGTATTTT.

CDR3 in DNA: TGTGCCTGGAGTGTACTAGCGGGGGGGCGGGGAAATGAGCAGTTCTTC. Protein: CAWSVLAGGRGNEQFF. The chain employs TRBV30 and TRBJ2-1, with 13 bases matching TRBD2. Germline V gene sequence: CDR1 GTSNPN, CDR2 SVGIG (reference sequence). The CDR3 has 16 amino acids. With 0 bases clipped from V and 7 bases from J, the junction kept 6 bases outside the gene matches.

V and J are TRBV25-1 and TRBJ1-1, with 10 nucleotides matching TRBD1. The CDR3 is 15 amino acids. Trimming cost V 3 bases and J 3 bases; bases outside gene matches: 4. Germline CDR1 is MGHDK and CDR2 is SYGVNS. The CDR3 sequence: CASSDRDRGHTEAFF. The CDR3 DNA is TGTGCCAGCAGTGACCGGGACAGGGGCCACACTGAAGCTTTCTTT. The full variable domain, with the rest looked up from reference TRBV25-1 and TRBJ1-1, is EADIYQTPRYLVIGTGKKITLECSQTMGHDKMYWYQQDPGMELHLIHYSYGVNSTEKGDLSSESTVSRIRTEHFPLTLESARPSHTSQYLCASSDRDRGHTEAFFGQGTRLTVV.

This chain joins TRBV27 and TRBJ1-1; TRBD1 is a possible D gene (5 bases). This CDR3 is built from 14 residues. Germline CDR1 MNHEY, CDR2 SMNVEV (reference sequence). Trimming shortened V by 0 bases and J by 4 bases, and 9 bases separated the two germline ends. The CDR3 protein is CASSLSRVSTEAFF. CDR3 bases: TGTGCCAGCAGTTTATCCAGGGTCAGCACTGAAGCTTTCTTT.

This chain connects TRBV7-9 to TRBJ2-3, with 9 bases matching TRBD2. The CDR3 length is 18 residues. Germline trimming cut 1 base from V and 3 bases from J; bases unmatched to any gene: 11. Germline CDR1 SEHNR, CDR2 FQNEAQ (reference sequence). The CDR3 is CASSLVSLAGGMTDTQYF. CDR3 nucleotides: TGTGCCAGCAGCTTAGTATCTCTGGCGGGAGGGATGACAGATACGCAGTATTTT.

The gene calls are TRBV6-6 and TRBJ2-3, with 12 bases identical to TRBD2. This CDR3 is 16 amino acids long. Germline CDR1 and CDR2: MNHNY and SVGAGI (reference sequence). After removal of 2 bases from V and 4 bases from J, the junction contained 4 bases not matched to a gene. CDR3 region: CASSYVTSGGPDTQYF. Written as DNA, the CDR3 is TGTGCCAGCAGTTACGTGACTAGCGGGGGTCCAGATACGCAGTATTTT.

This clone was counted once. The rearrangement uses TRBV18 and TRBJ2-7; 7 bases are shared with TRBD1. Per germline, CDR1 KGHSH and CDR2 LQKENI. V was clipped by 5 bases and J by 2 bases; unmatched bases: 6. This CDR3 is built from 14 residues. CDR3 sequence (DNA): TGTGCCAGCTCATTCGGGACAGCCACCTACGAGCAGTACTTC. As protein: CASSFGTATYEQYF.

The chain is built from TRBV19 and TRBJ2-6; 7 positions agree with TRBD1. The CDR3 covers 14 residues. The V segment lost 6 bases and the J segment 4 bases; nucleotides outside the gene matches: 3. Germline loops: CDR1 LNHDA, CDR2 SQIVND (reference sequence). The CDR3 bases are TGTGCCAGTAGGACAGGGTCCGGGGCCAACGTCCTGACTTTC. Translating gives CASRTGSGANVLTF.

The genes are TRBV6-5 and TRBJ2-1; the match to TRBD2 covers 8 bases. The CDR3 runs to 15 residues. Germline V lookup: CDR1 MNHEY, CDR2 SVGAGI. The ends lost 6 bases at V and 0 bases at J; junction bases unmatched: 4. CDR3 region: CASSLLADSYNEQFF. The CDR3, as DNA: TGTGCCAGCAGCCTACTAGCGGACTCCTACAATGAGCAGTTCTTC.

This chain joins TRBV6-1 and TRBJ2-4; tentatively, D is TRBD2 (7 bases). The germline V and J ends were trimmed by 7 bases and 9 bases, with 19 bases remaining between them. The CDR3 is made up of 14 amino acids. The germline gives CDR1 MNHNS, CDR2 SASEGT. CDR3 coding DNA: TGTGCCAGCACCTACGAGGGGGGGATTAGCATTCAGTACTTC. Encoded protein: CASTYEGGISIQYF.

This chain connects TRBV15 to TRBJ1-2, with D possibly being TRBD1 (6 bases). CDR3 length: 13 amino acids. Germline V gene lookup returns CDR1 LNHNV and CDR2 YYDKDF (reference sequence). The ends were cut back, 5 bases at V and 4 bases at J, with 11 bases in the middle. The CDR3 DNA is TGTGCCACCAGCGCTTCGGACAGCTATGGCTACACCTTC. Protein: CATSASDSYGYTF. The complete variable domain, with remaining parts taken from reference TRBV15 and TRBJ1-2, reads DAMVIQNPRYQVTQFGKPVTLSCSQTLNHNVMYWYQQKSSQAPKLLFHYYDKDFNNEADTPDNFQSRRPNTSFCFLDIRSPGLGDTAMYLCATSASDSYGYTFGSGTRLTVV.

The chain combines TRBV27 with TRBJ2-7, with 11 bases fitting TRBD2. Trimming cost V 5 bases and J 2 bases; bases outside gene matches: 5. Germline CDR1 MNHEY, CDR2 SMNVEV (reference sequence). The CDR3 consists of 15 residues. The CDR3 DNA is TGTGCCAGCAGTCCCTTAGCGGGAGGGCCCTACGAGCAGTACTTC. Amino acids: CASSPLAGGPYEQYF.

This CDR3 is CASSLEGRGSYEQYF. The CDR3 DNA sequence: TGTGCCAGCAGCTTAGAAGGGCGGGGGTCCTACGAGCAGTACTTC. V usage is TRBV11-2 and J usage is TRBJ2-7; TRBD2 matches 7 bases. The germline V gene has CDR1 SGHAT and CDR2 FQNNGV. J was trimmed by 1 base and V by 0 bases; bases with no gene match: 3. The CDR3 runs to 15 residues.

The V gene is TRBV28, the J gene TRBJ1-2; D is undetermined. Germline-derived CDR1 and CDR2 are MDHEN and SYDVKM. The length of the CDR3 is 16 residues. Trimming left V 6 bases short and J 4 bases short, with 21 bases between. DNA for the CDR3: TGTGCCAGCAGCCCAATGGCCCCTCTTAGCATCTATGGCTACACCTTC. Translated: CASSPMAPLSIYGYTF.

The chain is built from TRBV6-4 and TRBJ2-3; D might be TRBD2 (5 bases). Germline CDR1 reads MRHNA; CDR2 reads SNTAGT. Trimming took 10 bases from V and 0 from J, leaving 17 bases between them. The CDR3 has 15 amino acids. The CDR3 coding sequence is TGTGCCATCCACCCCCCCGGGGATAGCACAGATACGCAGTATTTT. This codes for CAIHPPGDSTDTQYF.

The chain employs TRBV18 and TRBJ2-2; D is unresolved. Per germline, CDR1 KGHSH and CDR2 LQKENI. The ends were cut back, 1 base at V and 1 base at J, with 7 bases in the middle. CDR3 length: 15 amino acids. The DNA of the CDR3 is TGTGCCAGCTCACCACTTTCCCTGAACACCGGGGAGCTGTTTTTT. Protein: CASSPLSLNTGELFF. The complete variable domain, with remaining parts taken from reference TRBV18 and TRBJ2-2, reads NAGVMQNPRHLVRRRGQEARLRCSPMKGHSHVYWYRQLPEEGLKFMVYLQKENIIDESGMPKERFSAEFPKEGPSILRIQQVVRGDSAAYFCASSPLSLNTGELFFGEGSRLTVL.

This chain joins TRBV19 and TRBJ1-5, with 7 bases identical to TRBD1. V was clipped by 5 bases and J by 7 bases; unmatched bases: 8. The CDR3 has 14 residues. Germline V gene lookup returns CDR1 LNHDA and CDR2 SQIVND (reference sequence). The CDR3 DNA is TGTGCCAGTAGTCCCACAGGGGAAAGACAGCCCCAGCATTTT. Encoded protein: CASSPTGERQPQHF.

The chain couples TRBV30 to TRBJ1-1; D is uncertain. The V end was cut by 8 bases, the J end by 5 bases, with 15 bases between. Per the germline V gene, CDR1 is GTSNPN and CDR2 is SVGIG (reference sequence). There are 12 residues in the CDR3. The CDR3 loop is CAGSGSYTEAFF. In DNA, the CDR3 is TGTGCCGGAAGTGGGAGTTATACTGAAGCTTTCTTT.

CDR3 DNA: TGTGCCAGTAGTCGGGGGGCCACCTACAATGAGCAGTTCTTC. Translation gives CASSRGATYNEQFF. This chain uses TRBV19 with TRBJ2-1; possibly TRBD2 for D (7 bases). Germline CDR1 is LNHDA and CDR2 is SQIVND (reference sequence). The ends were cut back, 5 bases at V and 2 bases at J, with 10 bases in the middle. This CDR3 is 14 amino acids long.

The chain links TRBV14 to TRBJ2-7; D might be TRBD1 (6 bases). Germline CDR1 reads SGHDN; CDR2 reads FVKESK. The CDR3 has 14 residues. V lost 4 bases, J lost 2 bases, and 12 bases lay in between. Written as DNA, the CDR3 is TGTGCCAGCAGCCGGACAGAACAACCCTACGAGCAGTACTTC. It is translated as CASSRTEQPYEQYF.

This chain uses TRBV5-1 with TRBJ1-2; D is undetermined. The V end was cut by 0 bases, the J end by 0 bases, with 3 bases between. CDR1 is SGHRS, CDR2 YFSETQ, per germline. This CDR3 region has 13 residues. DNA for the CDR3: TGCGCCAGCAGCTTGGCCTCTAACTATGGCTACACCTTC. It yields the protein CASSLASNYGYTF.

The CDR3 loop reads CASSPHGGLNTGELFF. The CDR3, as DNA: TGTGCCAGCAGCCCTCACGGGGGACTGAACACCGGGGAGCTGTTTTTT. The chain uses TRBV6-6 and TRBJ2-2; D is possibly TRBD2 (6 bases). From germline, CDR1 is MNHNY and CDR2 SVGAGI (reference sequence). Trimming shortened V by 6 bases and J by 1 base, and 15 bases separated the two germline ends. The CDR3 covers 16 residues.

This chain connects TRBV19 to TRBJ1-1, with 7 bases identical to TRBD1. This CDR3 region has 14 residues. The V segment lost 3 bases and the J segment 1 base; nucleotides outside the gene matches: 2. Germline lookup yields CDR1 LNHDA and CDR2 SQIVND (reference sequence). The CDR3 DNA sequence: TGTGCCAGTAGTATCGACAGGGCGAACACTGAAGCTTTCTTT. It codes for CASSIDRANTEAFF.

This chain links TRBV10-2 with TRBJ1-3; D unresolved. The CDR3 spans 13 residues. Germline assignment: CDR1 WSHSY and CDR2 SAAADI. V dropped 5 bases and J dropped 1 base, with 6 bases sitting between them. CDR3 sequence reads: CASSHNSGNTIYF. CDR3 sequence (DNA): TGCGCCAGCAGTCACAATTCTGGAAACACCATATATTTT.

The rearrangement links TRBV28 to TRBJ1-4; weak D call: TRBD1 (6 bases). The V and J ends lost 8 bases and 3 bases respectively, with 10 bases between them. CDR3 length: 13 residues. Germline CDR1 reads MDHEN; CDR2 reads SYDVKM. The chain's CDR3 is CASRRTANEKLFF. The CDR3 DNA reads TGTGCCAGCCGCCGGACAGCTAATGAAAAACTGTTTTTT.

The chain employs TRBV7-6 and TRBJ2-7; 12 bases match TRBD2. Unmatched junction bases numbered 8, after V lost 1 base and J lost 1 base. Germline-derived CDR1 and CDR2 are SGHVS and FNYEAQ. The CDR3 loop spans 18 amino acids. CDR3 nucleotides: TGTGCCAGCAGCTTAGGACAGCTAGCGGGGGGGCGGTCCTACGAGCAGTACTTC. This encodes CASSLGQLAGGRSYEQYF.

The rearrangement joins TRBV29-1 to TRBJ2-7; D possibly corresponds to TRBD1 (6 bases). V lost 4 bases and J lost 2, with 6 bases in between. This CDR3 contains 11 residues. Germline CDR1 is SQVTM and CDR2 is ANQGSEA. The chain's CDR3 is CSVAGAYEQYF. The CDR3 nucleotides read TGCAGCGTTGCAGGGGCCTACGAGCAGTACTTC.

Here the CDR3 reads CASSLEGSLNTEAFF. DNA for the CDR3: TGTGCCAGCAGCTTAGAGGGCTCTCTCAACACTGAAGCTTTCTTT. The chain is built from TRBV11-2 and TRBJ1-1; D gene unclear. The CDR3 loop spans 15 amino acids. V lost 0 bases and J lost 2, with 10 bases in between. Germline CDR1 and CDR2: SGHAT and FQNNGV.